Each of the 30 T cell receptor beta chains below was sequenced from the same sample in a study of PD-1 blockade in classical Hodgkin lymphoma. Repertoires were generated with immunoSEQ multiplex PCR, while TCRdb's copy carries only in-frame clones and drops some. The sample comprises roughly 20,000 clones, about 80% of which are singletons, and 6.5% to 7.5% rests with the top ten. Time point in this sample: cycle 4 day 1 (C4D1), after five to seven weeks of nivolumab. All patients relapsed after autologous stem cell transplantation, and brentuximab vedotin exposure varied. The source material was peripheral blood mononuclear cells (PBMCs), sampled before the fourth cycle of nivolumab. All receptors derive from a human donor with classical Hodgkin lymphoma.

The CDR3 spells CASHSTGGGQYF. CDR3 in DNA: TGTGCCAGCCACTCTACCGGGGGCGGGCAGTACTTC. The chain links TRBV7-9 to TRBJ2-7, with D perhaps assigned TRBD1 or TRBD2 (6 bases each). The CDR3 contains 12 residues. V lost 8 bases, J lost 9 bases, and 17 bases lay in between. Germline V gives CDR1 SEHNR, CDR2 FQNEAQ (reference sequence).

This clone was seen a handful of times. This rearrangement joins TRBV4-3 to TRBJ1-2; TRBD1 agrees at 10 bases. The V gene's germline CDR1 is LGHNA and CDR2 YSLEER. CDR3 length: 16 amino acids. After removal of 3 bases from V and 4 bases from J, the junction contained 8 bases not matched to a gene. CDR3 sequence: CASSQGQGWDTYGYTF. The CDR3 coding sequence is TGCGCCAGCAGCCAGGGACAGGGGTGGGATACCTATGGCTACACCTTC.

This chain uses TRBV5-6 with TRBJ2-7, with 7 positions matching TRBD1. The length of the CDR3 is 16 residues. In germline, CDR1 is SGHDT, CDR2 YYEEEE. The V and J ends lost 4 bases and 5 bases, in that order; junction bases with no gene match: 15. CDR3 nucleotides: TGTGCCAGCAGCCATATCCGACAGGGAAGTTCCCACGAGCAGTACTTC. It translates to CASSHIRQGSSHEQYF.

Here the CDR3 DNA reads TGTGCCAGCAGTTGGCGGGGTGGCACAGATACGCAGTATTTT. This encodes CASSWRGGTDTQYF. The J gene is TRBJ2-3, the V gene TRBV6-5; possible D gene TRBD2, 6 bases. CDR1 is MNHEY, CDR2 SVGAGI, per germline. The CDR3 length is 14 residues. The V and J ends lost 4 bases and 1 base respectively, with 9 bases between them.

CDR3 bases: TGTGCCAGTAGTATAGCGGGCAGGGCTGGCTACACCTTC. Protein product: CASSIAGRAGYTF. This chain joins TRBV19 and TRBJ1-2; D perhaps matches TRBD1 (5 bases). With 1 base removed from V and 7 bases from J, the gap between germline ends came to 10 bases. In germline, CDR1 is LNHDA, CDR2 SQIVND (reference sequence). CDR3 length: 13 residues.

The chain uses TRBV23-1 and TRBJ2-5; D uncertain. TRBV23-1 is annotated as an ORF whose role is uncertain. This CDR3 has 14 residues. The ends were cut back, 7 bases at V and 6 bases at J, with 18 bases in the middle. The CDR3 nucleotides are TGCGCCAGCAAGATTTTCGCCTCTCCCCAGACCCAGTACTTC. Translating it yields CASKIFASPQTQYF.

V and J are TRBV4-2 and TRBJ2-2, with 7 positions matching TRBD1. This CDR3 has 14 amino acids. The V gene end was trimmed by 1 base and the J gene end by 6 bases; junction bases not matched to a gene: 2. CDR1 and CDR2 from the germline V gene are LGHNA and YNFKEQ. The CDR3 is CASSQAGGPGELFF. CDR3 DNA: TGTGCCAGCAGCCAAGCAGGGGGTCCCGGGGAGCTGTTTTTT.

The chain recombines TRBV5-5 with TRBJ2-3, with 7 bases identical to TRBD2. J gave up 5 bases and V 4 bases, and 4 bases lay outside the gene matches. This CDR3 contains 13 residues. Germline V gene lookup returns CDR1 SGHKS and CDR2 YYEKEE (reference sequence). CDR3 amino acids: CASSRGEGDTQYF. CDR3 coding DNA: TGTGCCAGCAGCCGGGGGGAGGGAGATACGCAGTATTTT.

The rearrangement uses TRBV2 and TRBJ2-5; D is unresolved. Trimming took off 0 bases at V and 10 bases at J, with 3 bases between the two ends. In germline, CDR1 is SNHLY, CDR2 FYNNEI. The CDR3 runs 10 residues. The CDR3 sequence: CASSEANQYF. DNA of the CDR3: TGTGCCAGCAGTGAAGCAAACCAGTACTTC.

The CDR3 nucleotides read TGCAGTCTCCGAGAGGGGGACATTCAGTACTTC. It translates to CSLREGDIQYF. V and J are TRBV20-1 and TRBJ2-4; perhaps TRBD1 as D (6 bases). This CDR3 comprises 11 residues. CDR1 is DFQATT, CDR2 SNEGSKA, per germline (reference sequence). Trimming cost V 8 bases and J 8 bases, with 13 bases left between them.

The chain links TRBV4-1 to TRBJ2-5; 13 bases fit TRBD2. V shed 4 bases and J 5 bases; nucleotides not matched to a gene: 7. The CDR3 contains 16 residues. Germline values: CDR1 MGHRA, CDR2 YSYEKL. This CDR3 is CASSLGTSGNGETQYF. The CDR3 bases are TGCGCCAGCAGCCTCGGGACTAGCGGGAATGGGGAGACCCAGTACTTC.

The rearrangement links TRBV18 to TRBJ2-3, with TRBD2 identical over 7 bases. V lost 6 bases, J lost 5 bases, and 8 bases stayed unmatched. The CDR3 is 14 amino acids. Germline loops: CDR1 KGHSH, CDR2 LQKENI. CDR3: CASSSAGVEDTQYF. CDR3 bases: TGTGCCAGCTCGTCTGCGGGAGTGGAAGATACGCAGTATTTT. Using reference TRBV18 and TRBJ2-3 for the parts outside the CDR3, the full variable domain is NAGVMQNPRHLVRRRGQEARLRCSPMKGHSHVYWYRQLPEEGLKFMVYLQKENIIDESGMPKERFSAEFPKEGPSILRIQQVVRGDSAAYFCASSSAGVEDTQYFGPGTRLTVL.

This chain uses TRBV11-3 with TRBJ2-1, with D unclear. CDR1 is SGHNT and CDR2 is YENEEA in the germline V gene. CDR3 length: 14 residues. Trimming shortened V by 0 bases and J by 9 bases, and 12 bases separated the two germline ends. CDR3 amino acids: CASSLDSLTIEQFF. DNA of the CDR3: TGTGCCAGCAGCTTAGACTCCCTGACAATTGAGCAGTTCTTC. The full variable domain, rest sourced from reference TRBV11-3 and TRBJ2-1, is EAGVVQSPRYKIIEKKQPVAFWCNPISGHNTLYWYLQNLGQGPELLIRYENEEAVDDSQLPKDRFSAERLKGVDSTLKIQPAELGDSAVYLCASSLDSLTIEQFFGPGTRLTVL.

The chain links TRBV11-1 to TRBJ1-1; possibly TRBD1 for D (6 bases). CDR3 length: 15 residues. The germline V and J ends were trimmed by 5 bases and 5 bases, with 18 bases remaining between them. Germline-derived CDR1 and CDR2 are SGHAT and FQDESV (reference sequence). The CDR3 nucleotides are TGTGCCAGCAGCCCCCTGGGAGGGGGGAGGACTGAAGCTTTCTTT. Residues: CASSPLGGGRTEAFF.

There are a few counts of this clone. The chain joins TRBV5-1 to TRBJ2-5; tentative D call: TRBD2 (5 bases). From germline, CDR1 is SGHRS and CDR2 YFSETQ. The V gene lost 0 bases and the J gene lost 5 bases, with 14 bases spanning the gap. The CDR3 is made up of 15 amino acids. The CDR3 spells CASSLEIGSPETQYF. Here the CDR3 DNA reads TGCGCCAGCAGCTTGGAAATAGGGAGTCCGGAGACCCAGTACTTC.

The chain is built from TRBV27 and TRBJ2-1; 13 bases agree with TRBD2. CDR1 is MNHEY, CDR2 SMNVEV, per germline (reference sequence). V was clipped by 8 bases and J by 1 base; unmatched bases: 17. The CDR3 consists of 20 residues. The CDR3 loop reads CASRSYAGLAGDRSYNEQFF. CDR3 bases: TGTGCCAGCCGGTCTTACGCCGGACTAGCGGGAGATAGGTCCTACAATGAGCAGTTCTTC.

J is TRBJ2-1 and V is TRBV5-1, with 9 bases lining up with TRBD1. Germline V gives CDR1 SGHRS, CDR2 YFSETQ. CDR3 length: 16 amino acids. Trimming cost V 3 bases and J 4 bases; bases outside gene matches: 8. In DNA form, the CDR3 reads TGCGCCAGCAGCTCCCAAGGGACAGGGACTTACAATGAGCAGTTCTTC. It translates to CASSSQGTGTYNEQFF.

As to this clone: One end of the junction is discordant with germline, which a read error may explain. This sequence joins TRBV27 and TRBJ2-7; TRBD2 matches at 9 bases. Germline V gene lookup returns CDR1 MNHEY and CDR2 SMNVEV (reference sequence). The CDR3 totals 15 residues. DNA for the CDR3: TGTGCCAGCAGTTTGGCGGGGGGGCGGGCCTACGAGCAGCACTTC. This encodes CASSLAGGRAYEQHF.

V and J are TRBV6-6 and TRBJ2-7; 9 nucleotides line up with TRBD2. V gave up 2 bases and J gave up 7 bases; unmatched junction bases: 9. From germline, CDR1 is MNHNY and CDR2 SVGAGI (reference sequence). CDR3 length equals 15 residues. The CDR3 DNA reads TGTGCCAGCAGTTACGCTAGCGGGATTTTCAGGGAGCAGTACTTC. Translation gives CASSYASGIFREQYF.

Remarks on this clone: The final CDR3 position lacks the conserved phenylalanine or tryptophan, pointing to a likely read error. It is unclear where the CDR3 begins or ends on the DNA, so no DNA is shown, and the CDR3 is as TCRdb lists it. The V call is TRBV6-4, the J call TRBJ1-2; the D call TRBD1 from the table was never checked on the DNA. From its first to its last residue, the CDR3 has 11 amino acids. Per germline, CDR1 MRHNA and CDR2 SNTAGT. CDR3 amino acids: CASSLHGTGYL.

The rearrangement uses TRBV4-2 and TRBJ1-2, with a weak D call TRBD1 (5 bases). The V gene lost 0 bases and the J gene lost 6 bases, with 11 bases spanning the gap. The CDR3 totals 14 residues. Germline lookup yields CDR1 LGHNA and CDR2 YNFKEQ. The CDR3 reads CASSQERQRDGYTF. CDR3 in DNA: TGTGCCAGCAGCCAAGAAAGACAGAGGGATGGCTACACCTTC.

The chain uses TRBV4-1 and TRBJ2-3, with D unclear. V lost 2 bases and J 3 bases, leaving 6 bases between the germline ends. The CDR3 is 13 residues long. CDR1 MGHRA and CDR2 YSYEKL come from the germline V gene. CDR3 loop: CASSQIVTDTQYF. The CDR3 bases are TGCGCCAGCAGCCAAATAGTTACAGATACGCAGTATTTT.

The rearrangement uses TRBV28 and TRBJ1-4; D remains ambiguous. The CDR3 is 11 amino acids. With 6 bases removed from V and 6 bases from J, the gap between germline ends came to 5 bases. CDR1 and CDR2 from the germline V gene are MDHEN and SYDVKM. Here the CDR3 DNA reads TGTGCCAGCAGCCCATATGAAAAACTGTTTTTT. Translated: CASSPYEKLFF.

The chain employs TRBV4-3 and TRBJ1-1; no firm D call. Trimming took off 1 base at V and 4 bases at J, with 10 bases between the two ends. This CDR3 comprises 14 residues. In germline, CDR1 is LGHNA, CDR2 YSLEER. This chain's CDR3 is CASSQVASPTEAFF. In nucleotides, the CDR3 is TGCGCCAGCAGCCAAGTTGCCAGTCCCACTGAAGCTTTCTTT.

The V gene is TRBV5-4, the J gene TRBJ2-7; D gene ambiguous. Germline CDR1 is SGHNT and CDR2 is YYREEE (reference sequence). V dropped 3 bases and J dropped 7 bases, with 14 bases sitting between them. The CDR3 has 13 amino acids. The CDR3 is CASSSGPVGEQYF. The CDR3 DNA is TGTGCCAGCAGCTCTGGGCCAGTTGGAGAGCAGTACTTC.

The chain employs TRBV7-9 and TRBJ2-1; 9 positions match TRBD2. The CDR3 runs 19 residues. V shed 1 base and J 4 bases; nucleotides not matched to a gene: 14. Germline lookup yields CDR1 SEHNR and CDR2 FQNEAQ (reference sequence). This chain's CDR3 is CASSLVEWASGNGYNEQFF. The CDR3 nucleotides are TGTGCCAGCAGCTTAGTCGAGTGGGCTAGCGGGAATGGTTACAATGAGCAGTTCTTC.

The chain uses TRBV2 and TRBJ2-7; the D gene is possibly TRBD2 (5 bases). CDR3 length equals 13 residues. The germline V and J ends were trimmed by 3 bases and 5 bases, with 11 bases remaining between them. In germline, CDR1 is SNHLY, CDR2 FYNNEI. The CDR3 loop is CASSDLEAHEQYF. CDR3 in DNA: TGTGCCAGCAGTGATCTGGAGGCCCACGAGCAGTACTTC.

The chain uses TRBV4-2 and TRBJ1-3, with unresolved D. Germline V gene data show CDR1 as LGHNA and CDR2 as YNFKEQ. This CDR3 has 13 amino acids. Trimming shortened V by 0 bases and J by 3 bases, and 3 bases separated the two germline ends. The CDR3 reads CASSQENGNTIYF. DNA of the CDR3: TGTGCCAGCAGCCAAGAAAATGGAAACACCATATATTTT.

This clone was counted a few times. The genes are TRBV7-6 and TRBJ1-4, with a possible D match to TRBD1 (6 bases). CDR3 length equals 15 residues. Germline loops: CDR1 SGHVS, CDR2 FNYEAQ. The V end was cut by 3 bases, the J end by 7 bases, with 15 bases between. The CDR3 spells CASSFSGEYVEKLFF. CDR3 DNA: TGTGCCAGCAGCTTTTCAGGGGAGTACGTTGAAAAACTGTTTTTT.

The CDR3 is CAWSFSEQETQYF. CDR3 DNA sequence: TGTGCCTGGAGTTTTAGCGAGCAAGAGACCCAGTACTTC. J is TRBJ2-5 and V is TRBV30; D perhaps matches TRBD2 (5 bases). The germline V gene has CDR1 GTSNPN and CDR2 SVGIG (reference sequence). This CDR3 has 13 amino acids. Trimming removed 2 bases from V and 2 bases from J, with 9 bases in between.